This T cell receptor beta chain was obtained from a study of T-cell reconstitution after alpha-beta-depleted transplantation in children. Study-wide findings and caveats: It was newly produced T cells that mostly accounted for T-cell counts and diversity one year after transplant.

Unique molecular identifiers tagged the TCRbeta library. TCRdb used MiXCR to reprocess the PCR reads, holding one entry per CDR3 protein. The sample holds a few hundred thousand distinct CDR3 sequences, more than 20% seen once. A single count supports this clonotype. Antigen unknown. Germline V lookup: CDR1 DFQATT, CDR2 SNEGSKA (reference sequence). V was pared by 6 bases and J by 4 bases, with 6 bases of the junction left unmatched. The CDR3 contains 13 residues. This TCR derives from a girl aged 2 to 10 with Fanconi anemia, due to receive a stem cell transplant. Specimen: PBMCs, collected before TCRalphabeta/CD19-depleted stem cell transplant. The V gene is TRBV20-1, the J gene TRBJ1-2; 9 bases line up with TRBD1. The CDR3 DNA reads as TGCAGTGCGACAGGGGGAATATCCTATGGCTACACCTTC. This codes for CSATGGISYGYTF.